This TCR beta chain derives from a study of blood T cell repertoires in COVID-19. Study-level background: Some COVID-19 samples were acute and others convalescent; all came from the United States, Italy and Spain. PBMCs, B-cell-depleted T cells, or T cells were the source of the cDNA or gDNA that made up the material.

In the source study's methods: By means of reference gene primer amplification, nucleated cell counts were estimated. Clones were read by immunoSEQ multiplex PCR, and TCRdb kept only the in-frame ones, dropping some. Clone size and the V and J calls come from that table; the DNA yielded D and trimming. Here the sample spans 85,000 to 90,000 clones, roughly 90% being singletons. CDR3 length equals 11 residues. CDR1 and CDR2 from the germline V gene are DFQATT and SNEGSKA (reference sequence). Trimming took off 3 bases at V and 3 bases at J, with 5 bases between the two ends. The J gene is TRBJ1-2, the V gene TRBV20-1, with D unclear. The source is a human donor with active COVID-19. The donor label of this sample is uncertain. The material sequenced was peripheral blood. CDR3 sequence: CSARGDYGYTF. As DNA, the CDR3 is TGCAGTGCTAGGGGAGACTATGGCTACACCTTC.